What follows is one T cell receptor beta chain and its context. This sample was included in a study of type 1 and type 2 diabetes patients. Amplification started from genomic DNA. Amplification of the beta chain CDR3 used 30 forward and 13 reverse multiplex primers. TCRdb reanalysed the multiplex PCR reads using MiXCR and keeps one entry per CDR3 protein. The sample contains some 250,000 distinct CDR3 sequences, 40% to 50% of which appear only once. The CDR3 is made up of 12 amino acids. Germline CDR1 SQVTM, CDR2 ANQGSEA. Trimming stripped 6 bases from V and 2 bases from J, with 11 bases between. The source material was peripheral blood mononuclear cells (PBMCs). V and J are TRBV29-1 and TRBJ2-7, with D tentatively TRBD2 (6 bases). The source is a man aged 18 to 30 with type 2 diabetes. CDR3 in DNA: TGCAGCGTAATAGCGGTTGCCTACGAGCAGTACTTC. This encodes CSVIAVAYEQYF.